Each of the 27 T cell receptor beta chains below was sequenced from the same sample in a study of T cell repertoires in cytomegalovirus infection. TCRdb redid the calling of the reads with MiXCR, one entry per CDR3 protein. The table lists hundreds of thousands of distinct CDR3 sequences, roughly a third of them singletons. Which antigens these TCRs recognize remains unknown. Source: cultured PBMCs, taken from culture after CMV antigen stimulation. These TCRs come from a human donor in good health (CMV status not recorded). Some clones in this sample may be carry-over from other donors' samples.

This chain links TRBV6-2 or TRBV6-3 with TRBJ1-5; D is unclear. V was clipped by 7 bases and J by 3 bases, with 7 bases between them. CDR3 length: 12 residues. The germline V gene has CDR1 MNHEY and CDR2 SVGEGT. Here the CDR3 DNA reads TGTGCCAGCACCGACATCAATCAGCCCCAGCATTTT. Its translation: CASTDINQPQHF.

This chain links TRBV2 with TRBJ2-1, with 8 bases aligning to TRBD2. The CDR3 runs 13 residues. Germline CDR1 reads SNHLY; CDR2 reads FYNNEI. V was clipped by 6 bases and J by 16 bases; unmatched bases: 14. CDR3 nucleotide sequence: TGTGCCAGCAGCGAGACTAGCGCCCGGGTTACATTCTTC. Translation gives CASSETSARVTFF.

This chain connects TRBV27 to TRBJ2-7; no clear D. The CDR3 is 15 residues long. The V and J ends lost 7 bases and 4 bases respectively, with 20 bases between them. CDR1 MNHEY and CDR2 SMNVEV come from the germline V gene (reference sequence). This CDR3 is CASKPQVDSEYEQYV. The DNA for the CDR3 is TGTGCCAGCAAACCCCAGGTCGACTCAGAGTACGAGCAGTACGTC.

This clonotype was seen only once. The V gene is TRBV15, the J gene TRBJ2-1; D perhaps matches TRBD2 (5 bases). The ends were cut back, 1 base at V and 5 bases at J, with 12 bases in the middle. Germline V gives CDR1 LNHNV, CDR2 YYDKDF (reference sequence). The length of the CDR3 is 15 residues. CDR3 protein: CATSRGESWDNEQFF. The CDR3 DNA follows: TGTGCCACCAGCAGAGGGGAGTCGTGGGACAATGAGCAGTTCTTC.

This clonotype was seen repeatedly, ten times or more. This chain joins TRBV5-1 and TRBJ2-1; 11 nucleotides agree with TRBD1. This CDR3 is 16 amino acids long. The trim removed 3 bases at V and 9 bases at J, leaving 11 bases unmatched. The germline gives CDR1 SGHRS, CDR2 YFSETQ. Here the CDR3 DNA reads TGCGCCAGCAGCTCCTCATCAACCGGGACAGGGGGTGAGCAGTTCTTC. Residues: CASSSSSTGTGGEQFF. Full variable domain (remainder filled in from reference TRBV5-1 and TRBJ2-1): KAGVTQTPRYLIKTRGQQVTLSCSPISGHRSVSWYQQTPGQGLQFLFEYFSETQRNKGNFPGRFSGRQFSNSRSEMNVSTLELGDSALYLCASSSSSTGTGGEQFFGPGTRLTVL.

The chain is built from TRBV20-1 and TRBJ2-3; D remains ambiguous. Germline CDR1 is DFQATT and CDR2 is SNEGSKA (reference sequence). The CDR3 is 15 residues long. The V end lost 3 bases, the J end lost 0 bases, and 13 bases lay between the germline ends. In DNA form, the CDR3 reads TGCAGTGCTAGTCACCGAGCCGCTAGCACAGATACGCAGTATTTT. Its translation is CSASHRAASTDTQYF.

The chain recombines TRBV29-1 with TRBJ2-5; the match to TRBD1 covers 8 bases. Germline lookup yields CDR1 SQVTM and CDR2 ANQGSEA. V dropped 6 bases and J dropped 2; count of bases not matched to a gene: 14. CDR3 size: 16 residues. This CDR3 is CSVKQGVGGRQETQYF. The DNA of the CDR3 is TGCAGCGTAAAACAGGGGGTGGGGGGTAGGCAAGAGACCCAGTACTTC.

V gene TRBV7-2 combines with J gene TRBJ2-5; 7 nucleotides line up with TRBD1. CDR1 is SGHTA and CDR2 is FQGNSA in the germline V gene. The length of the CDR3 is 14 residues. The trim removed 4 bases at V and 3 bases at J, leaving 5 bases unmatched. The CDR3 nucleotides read TGTGCCAGCAGCTCACACACAGGGGAAGAGACCCAGTACTTC. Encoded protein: CASSSHTGEETQYF.

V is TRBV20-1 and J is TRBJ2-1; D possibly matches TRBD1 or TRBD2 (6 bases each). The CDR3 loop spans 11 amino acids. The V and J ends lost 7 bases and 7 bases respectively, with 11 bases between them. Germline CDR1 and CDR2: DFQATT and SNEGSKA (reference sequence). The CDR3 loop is CSGGGGNEQFF. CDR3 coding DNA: TGCAGTGGCGGAGGGGGAAATGAGCAGTTCTTC.

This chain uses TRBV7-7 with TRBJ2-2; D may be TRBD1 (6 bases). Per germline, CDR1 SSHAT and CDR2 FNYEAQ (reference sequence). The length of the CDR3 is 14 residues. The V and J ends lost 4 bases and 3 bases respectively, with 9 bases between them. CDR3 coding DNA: TGTGCCAGCAGCTCCGGACAGTACACCGGGGAGCTGTTTTTT. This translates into CASSSGQYTGELFF.

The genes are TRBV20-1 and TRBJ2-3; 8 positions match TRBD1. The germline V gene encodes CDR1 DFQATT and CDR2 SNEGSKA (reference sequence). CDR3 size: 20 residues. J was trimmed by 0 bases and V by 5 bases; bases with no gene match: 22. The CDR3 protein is CSAAGQGLGGRLSSTDTQYF. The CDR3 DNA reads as TGCAGTGCTGCCGGACAGGGACTTGGCGGAAGGCTATCTAGCACAGATACGCAGTATTTT.

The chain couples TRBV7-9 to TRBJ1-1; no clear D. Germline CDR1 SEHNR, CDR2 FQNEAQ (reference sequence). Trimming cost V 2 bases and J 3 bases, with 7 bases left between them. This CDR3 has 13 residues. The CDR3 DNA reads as TGTGCCAGCAGCTTACTGGTGGACACTGAAGCTTTCTTT. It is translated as CASSLLVDTEAFF.

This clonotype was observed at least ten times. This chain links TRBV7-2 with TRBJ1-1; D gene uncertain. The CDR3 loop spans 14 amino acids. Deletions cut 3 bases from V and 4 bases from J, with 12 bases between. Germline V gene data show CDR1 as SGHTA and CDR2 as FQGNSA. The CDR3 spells CASSFQLGSTEAFF. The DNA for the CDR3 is TGTGCCAGCAGCTTTCAACTCGGGAGCACTGAAGCTTTCTTT.

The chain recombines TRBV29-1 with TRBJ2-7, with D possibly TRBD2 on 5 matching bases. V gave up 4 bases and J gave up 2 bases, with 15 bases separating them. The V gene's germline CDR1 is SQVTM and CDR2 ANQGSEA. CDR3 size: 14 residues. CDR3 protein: CSVAHGFGAYEQYF. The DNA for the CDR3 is TGCAGCGTTGCCCACGGCTTCGGGGCCTACGAGCAGTACTTC.

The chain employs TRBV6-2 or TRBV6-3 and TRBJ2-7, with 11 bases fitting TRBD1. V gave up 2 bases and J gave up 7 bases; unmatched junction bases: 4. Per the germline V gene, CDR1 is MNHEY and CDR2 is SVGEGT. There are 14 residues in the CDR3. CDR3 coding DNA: TGTGCCAGCAGTTACGGACAGGGGGCTGAGGAGCAGTACGTC. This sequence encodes CASSYGQGAEEQYV.

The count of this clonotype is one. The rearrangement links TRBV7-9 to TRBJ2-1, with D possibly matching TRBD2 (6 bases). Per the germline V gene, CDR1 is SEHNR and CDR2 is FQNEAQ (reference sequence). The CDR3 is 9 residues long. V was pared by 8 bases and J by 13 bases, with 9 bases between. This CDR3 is CASGGIQFF. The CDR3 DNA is TGTGCCAGCGGCGGGATCCAGTTCTTC.

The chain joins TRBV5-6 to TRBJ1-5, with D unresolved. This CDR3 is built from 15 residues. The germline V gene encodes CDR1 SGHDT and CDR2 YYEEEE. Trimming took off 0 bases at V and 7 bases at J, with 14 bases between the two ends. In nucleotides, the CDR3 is TGTGCCAGCAGCTTGGGTGGCGGCTCAGGCCAGCCCCAGCATTTT. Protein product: CASSLGGGSGQPQHF.

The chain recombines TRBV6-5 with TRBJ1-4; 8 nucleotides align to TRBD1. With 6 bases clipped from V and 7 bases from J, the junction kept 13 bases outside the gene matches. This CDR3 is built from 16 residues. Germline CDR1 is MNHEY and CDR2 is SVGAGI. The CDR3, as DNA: TGTGCCAGCAGAAAGATATCAGGGGGCTTTGGTGAAAAACTGTTTTTT. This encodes CASRKISGGFGEKLFF.

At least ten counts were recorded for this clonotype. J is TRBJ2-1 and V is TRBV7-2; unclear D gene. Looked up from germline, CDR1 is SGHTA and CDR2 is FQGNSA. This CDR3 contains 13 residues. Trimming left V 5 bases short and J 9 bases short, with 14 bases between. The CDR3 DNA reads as TGTGCCAGCAGCCCCTACGAGAAGAGTGAGCAGTTCTTC. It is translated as CASSPYEKSEQFF.

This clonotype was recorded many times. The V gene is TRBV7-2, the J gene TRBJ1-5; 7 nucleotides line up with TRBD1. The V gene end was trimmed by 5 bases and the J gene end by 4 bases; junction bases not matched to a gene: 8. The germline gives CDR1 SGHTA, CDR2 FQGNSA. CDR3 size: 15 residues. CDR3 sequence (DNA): TGTGCCAGCAGCACAGTTGACAGGGATAATCAGCCCCAGCATTTT. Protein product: CASSTVDRDNQPQHF.

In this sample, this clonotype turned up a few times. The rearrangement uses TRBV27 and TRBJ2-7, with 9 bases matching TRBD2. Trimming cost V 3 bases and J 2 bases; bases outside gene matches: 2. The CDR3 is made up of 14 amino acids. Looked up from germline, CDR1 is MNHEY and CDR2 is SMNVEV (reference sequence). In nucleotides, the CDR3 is TGTGCCAGCAGTTTCCAGCGGGAGGCCTACGAGCAGTACTTC. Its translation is CASSFQREAYEQYF.

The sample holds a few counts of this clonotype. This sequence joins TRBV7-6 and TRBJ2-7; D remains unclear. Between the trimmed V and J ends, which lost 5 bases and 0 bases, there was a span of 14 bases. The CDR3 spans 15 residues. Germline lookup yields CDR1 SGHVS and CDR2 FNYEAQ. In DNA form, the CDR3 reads TGTGCCAGCAGCAGCCGCACCCTGAGCTCCTACGAGCAGTACTTC. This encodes CASSSRTLSSYEQYF. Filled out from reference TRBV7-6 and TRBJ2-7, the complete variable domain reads GAGVSQSPRYKVTKRGQDVALRCDPISGHVSLYWYRQALGQGPEFLTYFNYEAQQDKSGLPNDRFSAERPEGSISTLTIQRTEQRDSAMYRCASSSRTLSSYEQYFGPGTRLTVT.

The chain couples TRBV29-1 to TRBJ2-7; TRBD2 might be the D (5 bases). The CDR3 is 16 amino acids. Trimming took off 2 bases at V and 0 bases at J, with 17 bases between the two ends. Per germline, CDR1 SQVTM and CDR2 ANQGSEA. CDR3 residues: CSVERRPGVHSYEQYV. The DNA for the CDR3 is TGCAGCGTTGAAAGGAGGCCAGGAGTACACTCCTACGAGCAGTACGTC.

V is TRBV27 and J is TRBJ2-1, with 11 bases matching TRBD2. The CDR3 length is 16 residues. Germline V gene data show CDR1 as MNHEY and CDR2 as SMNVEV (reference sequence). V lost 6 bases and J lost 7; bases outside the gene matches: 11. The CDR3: CASRKTGTSGGNEQFF. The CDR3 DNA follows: TGTGCCAGCAGGAAGACCGGGACTAGCGGAGGTAATGAGCAGTTCTTC.

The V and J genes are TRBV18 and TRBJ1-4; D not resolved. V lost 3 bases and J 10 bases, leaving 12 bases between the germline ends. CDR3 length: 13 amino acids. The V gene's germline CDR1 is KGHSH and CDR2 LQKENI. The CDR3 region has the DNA TGTGCCAGCTCACCGGCGGATGCTGGAAAACTGTTTTTT. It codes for CASSPADAGKLFF.

CDR3 residues: CASSKRTGPNTEAFF. Here the CDR3 DNA reads TGTGCCAGCAGCAAACGGACAGGACCGAACACTGAAGCTTTCTTT. The V and J genes are TRBV5-6 and TRBJ1-1, with 7 bases identical to TRBD1. Unmatched junction bases numbered 7, after V lost 4 bases and J lost 1 base. There are 15 residues in the CDR3. Germline V gives CDR1 SGHDT, CDR2 YYEEEE.

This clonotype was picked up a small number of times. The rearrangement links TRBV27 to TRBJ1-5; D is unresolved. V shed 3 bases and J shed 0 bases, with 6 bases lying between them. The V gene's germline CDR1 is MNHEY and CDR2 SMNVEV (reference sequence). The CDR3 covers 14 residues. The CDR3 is CASSFGVSNQPQHF. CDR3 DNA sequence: TGTGCCAGCAGTTTTGGGGTTAGCAATCAGCCCCAGCATTTT.